Presented here are 18 T cell receptor beta chains from one specimen sequenced in a study of T cell responses to AZD1222 COVID-19 vaccine. Measured with immunoSEQ multiplex PCR; TCRdb has only the in-frame clones, and not every one. The table lists 150,000 to 200,000 clones, around 92% of them singletons. Specimen: peripheral blood, collected on day 0 of AZD1222 vaccination. All receptors come from an adult in good health.

CDR3 DNA: TGTGCCAGCAGCCTTTTAGCGGCCCTGGGCACAGATACGCAGTATTTT. Amino acids: CASSLLAALGTDTQYF. V is TRBV9 and J is TRBJ2-3, with D possibly matching TRBD2 (6 bases). The CDR3 totals 16 residues. V lost 4 bases and J 1 base, leaving 16 bases between the germline ends. Germline V lookup: CDR1 SGDLS, CDR2 YYNGEE.

The gene calls are TRBV5-1 and TRBJ1-1; 7 bases fit TRBD1. The germline gives CDR1 SGHRS, CDR2 YFSETQ. The CDR3 has 14 amino acids. The V gene end was trimmed by 5 bases and the J gene end by 1 base; junction bases not matched to a gene: 5. The CDR3 sequence: CASSPRGTNTEAFF. The CDR3 bases are TGCGCCAGCAGTCCCAGGGGGACGAACACTGAAGCTTTCTTT.

V gene TRBV29-1 combines with J gene TRBJ2-7, with D unclear. CDR1 and CDR2 from the germline V gene are SQVTM and ANQGSEA. Trimming took 6 bases from V and 10 from J, leaving 25 bases between them. There are 14 residues in the CDR3. CDR3 residues: CSVGVGLQFRFQYF. The DNA of the CDR3 is TGCAGCGTCGGCGTGGGGTTGCAATTTCGCTTCCAGTACTTC.

The chain couples TRBV11-3 to TRBJ1-3, with D unclear. The germline CDR1 and CDR2 sequences are SGHNT and YENEEA. Trimming took 0 bases from V and 1 from J, leaving 7 bases between them. This CDR3 comprises 15 residues. The CDR3: CASSLDGLSGNTIYF. As DNA, the CDR3 is TGTGCCAGCAGCTTAGACGGGTTGTCTGGAAACACCATATATTTT.

This sequence joins TRBV4-1 and TRBJ1-5; 12 bases are shared with TRBD1. Per the germline V gene, CDR1 is MGHRA and CDR2 is YSYEKL. V gave up 0 bases and J gave up 7 bases; unmatched junction bases: 7. This CDR3 contains 17 residues. The CDR3 loop reads CASSQDPGQGARQPQHF. The CDR3 DNA reads TGCGCCAGCAGCCAAGACCCGGGACAGGGGGCGAGACAGCCCCAGCATTTT.

The chain links TRBV6-6 to TRBJ1-6, with 8 positions matching TRBD1. In germline, CDR1 is MNHNY, CDR2 SVGAGI (reference sequence). The CDR3 contains 19 residues. V shed 5 bases, J shed 3 bases, and the junction held 15 bases outside the gene matches. CDR3 DNA sequence: TGTGCCAGCAGTCCCCACGGACAGGGCGCAGCCGACTATAATTCACCCCTCCACTTT. It specifies CASSPHGQGAADYNSPLHF.

The CDR3, as DNA: TGTGCCAGCAGGGGGGACAGTTGGAACACTGAAGCTTTCTTT. This translates into CASRGDSWNTEAFF. The chain is built from TRBV2 and TRBJ1-1; the match to TRBD1 covers 7 bases. CDR1 SNHLY and CDR2 FYNNEI come from the germline V gene. The V gene end was trimmed by 6 bases and the J gene end by 1 base; junction bases not matched to a gene: 5. The CDR3 sequence is 14 residues long. The whole variable domain, remainder taken from reference TRBV2 and TRBJ1-1, is EPEVTQTPSHQVTQMGQEVILRCVPISNHLYFYWYRQILGQKVEFLVSFYNNEISEKSEIFDDQFSVERPDGSNFTLKIRSTKLEDSAMYFCASRGDSWNTEAFFGQGTRLTVV.

This rearrangement joins TRBV18 to TRBJ2-6; a possible D gene is TRBD2 (5 bases). Germline CDR1 is KGHSH and CDR2 is LQKENI. Trimming pared 5 bases from V and 0 bases from J, leaving 8 bases between. The CDR3 has 15 residues. CDR3 nucleotides: TGTGCCAGCTCAGGACTGCTCTCTGGGGCCAACGTCCTGACTTTC. Its translation is CASSGLLSGANVLTF.

The J gene is TRBJ2-1, the V gene TRBV6-1; 11 positions agree with TRBD2. The CDR3 contains 16 residues. Per the germline V gene, CDR1 is MNHNS and CDR2 is SASEGT. V was pared by 0 bases and J by 8 bases, with 6 bases of the junction left unmatched. CDR3 in amino acids: CASSEAIAGGPYEQFF. DNA for the CDR3: TGTGCCAGCAGTGAAGCCATAGCGGGGGGGCCTTATGAGCAGTTCTTC.

This chain links TRBV27 with TRBJ1-6; 8 nucleotides line up with TRBD1. This CDR3 comprises 14 residues. Per germline, CDR1 MNHEY and CDR2 SMNVEV (reference sequence). The V segment lost 7 bases and the J segment 8 bases; nucleotides outside the gene matches: 7. The CDR3: CASTGQAPYSPLHF. CDR3 DNA sequence: TGTGCCAGCACGGGACAGGCCCCTTATTCACCCCTCCACTTT.

The chain recombines TRBV3-1 (or the pseudogene TRBV3-2) with TRBJ1-2; D unclear. CDR3 length: 13 residues. From germline, CDR1 is LGHDT and CDR2 YNNKEL (reference sequence). V lost 6 bases and J lost 3, with 11 bases in between. In DNA form, the CDR3 reads TGTGCCAGCAGTCGCGAGGGATACTATGGCTACACCTTC. Translating gives CASSREGYYGYTF.

The rearrangement uses TRBV4-3 and TRBJ2-1; 7 bases agree with TRBD2. The CDR3 totals 16 residues. V trimming: 4 bases; J trimming: 0 bases; junction bases outside the gene matches: 6. Per germline, CDR1 LGHNA and CDR2 YSLEER. This chain's CDR3 is CASSRERGSSYNEQFF. CDR3 coding DNA: TGCGCCAGCAGCCGGGAGCGGGGAAGCTCCTACAATGAGCAGTTCTTC.

The chain couples TRBV9 to TRBJ2-3; a weak D match, TRBD1 (6 bases). The CDR3 extends over 15 amino acids. V shed 5 bases and J shed 0 bases, with 13 bases lying between them. The germline CDR1 and CDR2 sequences are SGDLS and YYNGEE. The CDR3 sequence is CASSPGTTSTDTQYF. DNA of the CDR3: TGTGCCAGCAGTCCCGGGACAACTAGCACAGATACGCAGTATTTT.

The J gene is TRBJ1-5, the V gene TRBV4-1, with D unclear. Germline V gives CDR1 MGHRA, CDR2 YSYEKL. The length of the CDR3 is 13 residues. Trimming shortened V by 1 base and J by 4 bases, and 5 bases separated the two germline ends. CDR3 sequence (DNA): TGCGCCAGCAGCCAAGGGGTTAATCAGCCCCAGCATTTT. Amino acids: CASSQGVNQPQHF.

This clone was picked up a small number of times. Here the CDR3 reads CASSEGQNNQPQHF. DNA for the CDR3: TGTGCCAGCAGTGAGGGTCAGAACAATCAGCCCCAGCATTTT. This sequence joins TRBV2 and TRBJ1-5; D ambiguous. With 3 bases removed from V and 3 bases from J, the gap between germline ends came to 9 bases. The germline V gene has CDR1 SNHLY and CDR2 FYNNEI. The CDR3 sequence is 14 residues long.

This clone showed up just once. The chain combines TRBV6-5 with TRBJ2-3; 8 bases are a match to TRBD2. The CDR3 totals 16 residues. V shed 0 bases and J 4 bases; nucleotides not matched to a gene: 6. From germline, CDR1 is MNHEY and CDR2 SVGAGI. This CDR3 is CASSYSNGGAPDTQYF. The CDR3 bases are TGTGCCAGCAGTTACTCGAACGGGGGGGCTCCAGATACGCAGTATTTT.

The CDR3 nucleotides read TGTGCCAGCAGCTTAGGGACCTCCCGGGATGGCTACACCTTC. This codes for CASSLGTSRDGYTF. The chain uses TRBV7-2 and TRBJ1-2; D gene unclear. The CDR3 totals 14 residues. Germline CDR1 SGHTA, CDR2 FQGNSA. Trimming stripped 1 base from V and 6 bases from J, with 12 bases between.

The chain has TRBV30 and TRBJ1-1, with 7 bases lining up with TRBD1. Germline-derived CDR1 and CDR2 are GTSNPN and SVGIG (reference sequence). V dropped 5 bases and J dropped 3; count of bases not matched to a gene: 6. The CDR3 has 13 amino acids. CDR3: CAWEGQRYTEAFF. As DNA, the CDR3 is TGTGCCTGGGAGGGACAGAGGTACACTGAAGCTTTCTTT.